The clone carrying this T cell receptor beta chain was seen repeatedly, ten times or more. Germline V gene data show CDR1 as SEHNR and CDR2 as FQNEAQ (reference sequence). Trimming took 7 bases from V and 5 from J, leaving 8 bases between them. The CDR3 spans 11 residues. The data were obtained in a study of T cell repertoires in cytomegalovirus infection. The wider study: From public TCR beta signatures came an indication of both CMV infection and matching HLA type.

TCRdb processed the reads anew with MiXCR; each CDR3 protein has one entry. The table has fewer than 200,000 distinct CDR3 sequences, approximately 9.7% seen once. The chain uses TRBV7-9 and TRBJ2-5; D is ambiguous. The origin of this receptor is a human donor in good health (CMV status not recorded). Some clones in this sample may be carry-over from other donors' samples. Sequencing input: PBMCs. The CDR3 here is CASIEHETQYF. DNA of the CDR3: TGTGCCAGCATAGAGCACGAGACCCAGTACTTC.